Listed below are T cell receptor beta chains from one sample, sequenced in a study of T-cell reconstitution after alpha-beta-depleted transplantation in children. One entry per CDR3 protein, called by TCRdb with MiXCR from the PCR reads. Of 300,000 to 400,000 distinct CDR3 sequences listed, 15% to 20% are singletons. The source was PBMCs, mostly from graft donor cells, collected 360 days after TCRalphabeta/CD19-depleted stem cell transplant. The source of these receptors is a male patient aged 2-15 years who had a stem cell transplant for acute lymphoblastic leukemia, so the T cells may come from the graft donor. CDR3s include the opening cysteine and the closing phenylalanine or tryptophan. D genes are given only for firm matches. Only some rows state a clone size, as once, few, many or a class for expanded clones.

D	V	size	J	DNA	CDR3
-	TRBV10-3	few	TRBJ1-2	TGTGCCATCGGGATCAGGGATGGCTACACCTTC	CAIGIRDGYTF
TRBD2	TRBV20-1	-	TRBJ2-7	TGCAGTGCTCTGGCGTTAGCGGGAGGGCCATATTACGAGCAGTACTTC	CSALALAGGPYYEQYF
-	TRBV14	-	TRBJ2-1	TGTGCCAGCAGCCCTCGGCGCGGGGCCTACAATGAGCAGTTCTTC	CASSPRRGAYNEQFF
TRBD2	TRBV28	-	TRBJ2-4	TGTGCCAGCAGGACTAGCGGGCCCAAAAACATTCAGTACTTC	CASRTSGPKNIQYF
-	TRBV4-3	few	TRBJ2-7	TGCGCCAGCAGCCTCGTAAACTCAGAGTCCTACGAGCAGTACTTC	CASSLVNSESYEQYF
-	TRBV15	many	TRBJ2-1	TGTGCCACCAGCAGAGTTCCCGTCAATGAGCAGTTCTTC	CATSRVPVNEQFF
-	TRBV7-9	many	TRBJ1-6	TGTGCCAGCAGCTTCCCCAATTCACCCCTCCACTTT	CASSFPNSPLHF
-	TRBV20-1	few	TRBJ2-2	TGCAGTGCTAGAGAAAAAGGGGTCCTCTGGGGCGGGGAGCTGTTTTTT	CSAREKGVLWGGELFF
-	TRBV29-1	few	TRBJ2-5	TGCAGCGTTCAAGCCGGGGTCGGGGGAGGTCAAGAGACCCAGTACTTC	CSVQAGVGGGQETQYF
-	TRBV7-8	few	TRBJ2-1	TGTGCCAGCAGCCAAGACCTTAACAATGAGCAGTTCTTC	CASSQDLNNEQFF
-	TRBV3-1	many	TRBJ2-1	TGTGCCAGCAGCCTAGAGCCCCGCTCGGCGGGGTGGGTCAATGAGCAGTTCTTC	CASSLEPRSAGWVNEQFF
-	TRBV20-1	few	TRBJ2-5	TGCAGTGCTAGATTTTTGGCGGAGCAAGAGACCCAGTACTTC	CSARFLAEQETQYF
-	TRBV4-1	-	TRBJ1-4	TGCGCCAGCAGCCAAGAACGGCGGAGGGAAAAACTGTTTTTT	CASSQERRREKLFF
-	TRBV20-1	-	TRBJ1-1	TGCAGTGCTAGAAAGGGCGGGCCTAACACTGAAGCTTTCTTT	CSARKGGPNTEAFF
TRBD1	TRBV28	-	TRBJ1-1	TGTGCCAGCAGTTTATCCCCCGACAGGGAGGGGGCTTTCTTT	CASSLSPDREGAFF
-	TRBV28	-	TRBJ2-1	TGTGCCAGCAGTTTAGACAGGGGAGGGATAAGCTCCTACAATGAGCAGTTCTTC	CASSLDRGGISSYNEQFF
-	TRBV6-2/TRBV6-3	few	TRBJ2-7	TGTGCCAGCAGTTACGTGGGTGAGCAGTACTTC	CASSYVGEQYF
-	TRBV29-1	few	TRBJ1-1	TGCAGCTCCTTGGAGCGGCCCGAGAACACTGAAGCTTTCTTT	CSSLERPENTEAFF
TRBD2	TRBV27	few	TRBJ2-5	TGTGCCAGCAGTCCCCAGGGACTAGCGGGAATTCAAGAGACCCAGTACTTC	CASSPQGLAGIQETQYF
TRBD2	TRBV5-6	many	TRBJ2-1	TGTGCCAGCAGCTCCTTGGTGGGCCTTCCAGGACTAGCGGGAGGATATGAGCAGTTCTTC	CASSSLVGLPGLAGGYEQFF
TRBD2	TRBV10-3	-	TRBJ2-5	TGTGCCATCAGCGGACTAGCGGGAGCGGCCCAGTACTTC	CAISGLAGAAQYF
-	TRBV6-1	few	TRBJ1-5	TGTGCCAGCAGTGAAGGAGGGGGGACTAATCAGCCCCAGCATTTT	CASSEGGGTNQPQHF
-	TRBV20-1	few	TRBJ2-3	TGCAGTGTCAGGCGAGGGACTCCAGATACGCAGTATTTT	CSVRRGTPDTQYF
TRBD1	TRBV27	many	TRBJ2-5	TGTGCCAGCAGTTGGGACAGGGGGCGGGAAGAGACCCAGTACTTC	CASSWDRGREETQYF
TRBD2	TRBV6-5	many	TRBJ2-1	TGTGCCAGCATGGGACTAGCGGACTCCTACAATGAGCAGTTCTTC	CASMGLADSYNEQFF
-	TRBV28	-	TRBJ2-5	TGTGCCAGCAGACCCGACAGAGGCGCAGAGACCCAGTACTTC	CASRPDRGAETQYF
TRBD2	TRBV29-1	-	TRBJ2-7	TGCAGCGTTGTCGGCGGGGGAACAGCCGAGCAGTACTTC	CSVVGGGTAEQYF
-	TRBV18	-	TRBJ2-7	TGTGCCAGCTCACCATGGACCGAAGCCTCCTACGAGCAGTACTTC	CASSPWTEASYEQYF
TRBD2	TRBV13	-	TRBJ2-1	TGTGCCAGCAGCTTACGCGGGAGTTGGCATGAGCAGTTCTTC	CASSLRGSWHEQFF
-	TRBV4-1	few	TRBJ2-1	TGCGCCAGCAGCCGAACGGGAACGAGTGAGCAGTTCTTC	CASSRTGTSEQFF
-	TRBV3-1	-	TRBJ2-7	TGTGCCAGCAGCCCAACCTTGGGACGCCAAAGCTACGAGCAGTACTTC	CASSPTLGRQSYEQYF
TRBD1	TRBV7-2	few	TRBJ1-5	TGTGCCAGCAGCCCGGGGACAGGGTATAGCAATCAGCCCCAGCATTTT	CASSPGTGYSNQPQHF